This entry lists 2 T cell receptor beta chains sequenced from one sample in a study of cytomegalovirus exposure and HLA in healthy donors (dated by TCRdb to about 2017). The library was obtained by the immunoSEQ multiplex PCR assay. A mixture of 60 forward primers for TCR Vbeta segments and 13 reverse primers for TCR Jbeta segments was used in the multiplex PCR. TCRdb provides this immuneACCESS table in a form limited to in-frame rearrangements. Some clones are lacking; in checked studies, under half of them reflect an unresolved V gene, and why the rest are absent is not known. The sample profile shows about 89,000 clones; 85% of them were found once. Nearly 7.5% of the sample is held by the ten biggest clonotypes. Sequencing input: PBMCs. These receptors were obtained from a middle-aged man in good health and CMV-seropositive.

This clone was seen only once. J is TRBJ1-5 and V is TRBV15, with a possible D match to TRBD1 (6 bases). V was pared by 2 bases and J by 0 bases, with 8 bases between. CDR1 is LNHNV, CDR2 YYDKDF, per germline (reference sequence). This CDR3 is 15 amino acids long. CDR3 in amino acids: CATSRQGYSNQPQHF. The DNA of the CDR3 is TGTGCCACCAGCAGACAGGGGTATAGCAATCAGCCCCAGCATTTT.

This clone was seen once. J is TRBJ1-2 and V is TRBV2, with TRBD1 identical over 7 bases. The CDR3 is 13 amino acids. CDR1 is SNHLY and CDR2 is FYNNEI in the germline V gene. V trimming: 5 bases; J trimming: 3 bases; junction bases outside the gene matches: 3. CDR3 nucleotides: TGTGCCAGCAGTCGGGACAGCTACTATGGCTACACCTTC. Protein sequence: CASSRDSYYGYTF.